This is a list of T cell receptor beta chains from one sample in a study of blood T cell repertoires in COVID-19. Generated by immunoSEQ multiplex PCR, the TCRdb table keeps only in-frame clones and is missing some. The sample consists of 110,000 to 150,000 clones, more than 75% of them appearing once. The sample taken for sequencing was peripheral blood. These receptor sequences come from a woman aged 40 to 55 with acute or convalescent COVID-19. Both conserved end residues are part of each CDR3. A D gene is named only where the DNA matches it firmly. Expanded clones are given a class, and other clones once, few, many or no size at all.

abundance,d_gene,j_gene,v_gene,CDR3nt,CDR3aa
once,TRBD2,TRBJ2-2,TRBV27,TGTGCCAGCAGTTTATCCTACGCGGGAGATCAATCGAACACCGGGGAGCTGTTTTTT,CASSLSYAGDQSNTGELFF
NA,TRBD2,TRBJ2-5,TRBV6-2/TRBV6-3,TGTGCCAGCAGTTACTCGACGAGCGGGGGGTACTCCCTCCAAGAGACCCAGTACTTC,CASSYSTSGGYSLQETQYF
NA,NA,TRBJ2-2,TRBV9,TGTGCCAGCAGCGCGAGGGACACCGGGGAGCTGTTTTTT,CASSARDTGELFF
NA,NA,TRBJ1-2,TRBV5-3,TGTGCCAGAAGCGGGCCGTACCCCTATGGCTACACCTTC,CARSGPYPYGYTF
NA,NA,TRBJ2-1,TRBV10-3,TGTGCCATCAGTCCCAGAAACAATGAGCAGTTCTTC,CAISPRNNEQFF
NA,TRBD1,TRBJ1-1,TRBV7-8,TGTGCCAGCAGCCAAGTACAGGGGGTGGCTGAAGCTTTCTTT,CASSQVQGVAEAFF
NA,NA,TRBJ1-2,TRBV5-6,TGTGCCAGCAGCTTGGCTTCCTATGGCTACACCTTC,CASSLASYGYTF
NA,TRBD1,TRBJ1-2,TRBV5-4,TGTGCCAGCAGCTTGGGGGGGACAGGTCGAACCTATGGCTACACCTTC,CASSLGGTGRTYGYTF
NA,NA,TRBJ1-3,TRBV18,TGTGCCAGCTCAAGTAGGGGCAACCCTGGAAACACCATATATTTT,CASSSRGNPGNTIYF
NA,NA,TRBJ1-1,TRBV7-2,TGTGCCAGCAGCTTATTGGGAGGCAACACTGAAGCTTTCTTT,CASSLLGGNTEAFF
NA,NA,TRBJ2-2,TRBV20-1,TGCAGTGCTAGTCTAGGGAACACCGGGGAGCTGTTTTTT,CSASLGNTGELFF
few,TRBD2,TRBJ2-2,TRBV7-9,TGTGCCAGCAGCCCCAACCCGGGGAGGGGTGGCACCGGGGAGCTGTTTTTT,CASSPNPGRGGTGELFF
NA,TRBD1,TRBJ1-2,TRBV11-2,TGTGCCAGCAGCCCCGACAGGGACTATGGCTACACCTTC,CASSPDRDYGYTF
NA,NA,TRBJ1-2,TRBV7-9,TGTGCCAGCAGCCCAGACAGTTCCTCTTTCACCTATGGCTACACCTTC,CASSPDSSSFTYGYTF
NA,TRBD1,TRBJ2-3,TRBV27,TGTGCCAGCAAATCATCCGGGACAGCTAGCACAGATACGCAGTATTTT,CASKSSGTASTDTQYF
NA,NA,TRBJ2-5,TRBV10-1,TGCGCCAGCAGCCAGGGTGACCAAGAGACCCAGTACTTC,CASSQGDQETQYF
NA,NA,TRBJ1-1,TRBV30,TGTGCCTGGAGTGTAAGCCAGAACACTGAAGCTTTCTTT,CAWSVSQNTEAFF
NA,TRBD1,TRBJ2-1,TRBV7-9,TGTGCCAGCAGTCTACCCGGGACAGGAGATGTCGGGCAGTTCTTC,CASSLPGTGDVGQFF
NA,TRBD1,TRBJ1-1,TRBV7-2,TGTGCCAGCAGCGGGACAGGCTTTACTGAAGCTTTCTTT,CASSGTGFTEAFF
NA,TRBD1,TRBJ1-1,TRBV18,TGTGCCAGCTCACTTTACGGACAGGGGATAGAGAACACTGAAGCTTTCTTT,CASSLYGQGIENTEAFF